Listed below are T cell receptor beta chains from one sample, sequenced in a study of blood T cell repertoires in COVID-19. TCRdb's copy holds only in-frame clones and misses some; the assay was immunoSEQ multiplex PCR. Altogether around 56,000 clones are present, around nine tenths being singletons, with the ten largest covering roughly 15%. Sequenced material: peripheral blood. These receptors all stem from a man aged 80 or over with acute or convalescent COVID-19. Both conserved end residues are part of each CDR3. A D gene is named only where the DNA matches it firmly. Clone size is given for some rows only: seen once, a few or many times, or a class if the clone is expanded.

CASSLRQGPIYNSPLHF,TGTGCCAGCAGTCTCCGACAGGGGCCAATCTATAATTCACCCCTCCACTTT,TRBJ1-6,TRBD1,once,TRBV28
CASSQVEPGGASNQPQHF,TGCGCCAGCAGCCAAGTAGAGCCTGGGGGCGCGAGCAATCAGCCCCAGCATTTT,TRBJ1-5,.,.,TRBV4-1
CASSYSGRGKTQYF,TGTGCCAGCAGTTACTCAGGCAGGGGAAAGACCCAGTACTTC,TRBJ2-5,.,.,TRBV6-5
CASSFGVSGEETQYF,TGTGCCAGCAGCTTCGGGGTTAGCGGAGAAGAGACCCAGTACTTC,TRBJ2-5,.,.,TRBV7-6
CASSSPQGANTGELFF,TGTGCCAGCAGCTCCCCGCAGGGCGCGAACACCGGGGAGCTGTTTTTT,TRBJ2-2,.,.,TRBV5-4
CASSFTTGNTEAFF,TGCGCCAGCAGCTTTACGACAGGGAACACTGAAGCTTTCTTT,TRBJ1-1,.,.,TRBV5-1
CATGAETQYF,TGTGCCACCGGAGCAGAGACCCAGTACTTC,TRBJ2-5,.,.,TRBV19
CASSPGQGQETQYF,TGTGCCAGCTCACCCGGACAGGGCCAAGAGACCCAGTACTTC,TRBJ2-5,TRBD1,.,TRBV18
CATRTGGNQNIQYF,TGTGCCACCCGGACAGGGGGCAACCAAAACATTCAGTACTTC,TRBJ2-4,TRBD1,.,TRBV10-3
CASSLLGLAGGVGTDTQYF,TGTGCCAGCTCCCTACTGGGACTAGCGGGGGGAGTCGGCACAGATACGCAGTATTTT,TRBJ2-3,TRBD2,.,TRBV18
CASSQGAQPQHF,TGTGCCAGCAGCCAAGGGGCACAGCCCCAGCATTTT,TRBJ1-5,.,.,TRBV6-6
CASSESWGREQYF,TGCGCCAGCAGTGAGTCGTGGGGGCGCGAGCAGTACTTC,TRBJ2-7,.,.,TRBV10-1
CASSHRGGTGPGETQYF,TGTGCCAGCAGCCACCGCGGAGGGACAGGGCCCGGGGAGACCCAGTACTTC,TRBJ2-5,TRBD1,.,TRBV3-1/TRBV3-2